This T cell receptor (beta chain) was observed in a study of Graves' ophthalmopathy and Graves' hyperthyroidism. CDR3 length equals 14 residues. With 3 bases removed from V and 4 bases from J, the gap between germline ends came to 10 bases. CDR1 and CDR2 (germline): LNHDA, SQIVND (reference sequence). This clonotype has ten or more counts. Amplified material comprised TCR beta CDR3 regions derived from RNA transcripts. The library came from an HTBI-primed first-round RT-PCR and a second-round multiplex PCR. MiXCR, applied by TCRdb to the multiplex PCR reads, yields one record per CDR3 protein. The data show about 700,000 distinct CDR3 sequences, roughly two fifths seen once.

The source is an adult man with Graves' ophthalmopathy. Material for sequencing was peripheral blood. J is TRBJ1-5 and V is TRBV19; D ambiguous. This CDR3 reads CASSILGGNQPQHF. The CDR3 bases are TGTGCCAGTAGTATCCTTGGAGGGAATCAGCCCCAGCATTTT.